This paragraph covers one T cell receptor (beta chain) sequence. This table comes from immunoSEQ multiplex PCR, and its TCRdb copy is limited to in-frame clones, with some not included. In the table there are about 47,000 clones, 85% to 95% of which are singletons. This specimen comes from a study of T cell changes during pregnancy in multiple sclerosis. This CDR3 contains 13 residues. J lost 2 bases, V lost 7 bases, and 3 bases had no gene match. Germline CDR1 SNHLY, CDR2 FYNNEI. This clonotype was sampled from a female donor with multiple sclerosis, enrolled in a pregnancy study. The V and J genes are TRBV2 and TRBJ2-5, with TRBD2 matching 8 bases. The specimen was peripheral blood, collected in the third trimester of pregnancy. The CDR3 DNA reads TGTGCCAGCATGCCGGGAGGGCAAGAGACCCAGTACTTC. Encoded protein: CASMPGGQETQYF.